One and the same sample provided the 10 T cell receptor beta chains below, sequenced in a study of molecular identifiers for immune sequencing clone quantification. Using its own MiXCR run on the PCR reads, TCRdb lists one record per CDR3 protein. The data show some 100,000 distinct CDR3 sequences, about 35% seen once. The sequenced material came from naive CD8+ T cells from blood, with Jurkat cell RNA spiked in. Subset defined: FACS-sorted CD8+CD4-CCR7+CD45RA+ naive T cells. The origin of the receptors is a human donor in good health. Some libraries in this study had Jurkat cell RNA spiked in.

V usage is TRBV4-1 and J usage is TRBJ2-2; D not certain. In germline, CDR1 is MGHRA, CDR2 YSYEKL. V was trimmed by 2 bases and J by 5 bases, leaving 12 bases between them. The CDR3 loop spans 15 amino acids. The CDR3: CASSQFQSPTGELFF. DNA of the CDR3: TGCGCCAGCAGCCAATTTCAGAGTCCTACCGGGGAGCTGTTTTTT.

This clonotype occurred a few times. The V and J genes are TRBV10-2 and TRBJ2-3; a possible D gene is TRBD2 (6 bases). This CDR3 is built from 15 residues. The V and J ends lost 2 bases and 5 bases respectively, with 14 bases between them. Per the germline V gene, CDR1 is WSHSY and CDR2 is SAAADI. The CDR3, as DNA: TGCGCCAGCAGTGAGATAGCGGCTGCCTTAGATACGCAGTATTTT. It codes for CASSEIAAALDTQYF.

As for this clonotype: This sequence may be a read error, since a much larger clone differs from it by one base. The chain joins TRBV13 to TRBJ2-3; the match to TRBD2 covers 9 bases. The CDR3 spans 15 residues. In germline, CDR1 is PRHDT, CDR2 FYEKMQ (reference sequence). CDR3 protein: CVSSPGLAATDTQYF. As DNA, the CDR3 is TGTGTCAGCAGCCCGGGACTAGCAGCCACAGATACGCAGTATTTT.

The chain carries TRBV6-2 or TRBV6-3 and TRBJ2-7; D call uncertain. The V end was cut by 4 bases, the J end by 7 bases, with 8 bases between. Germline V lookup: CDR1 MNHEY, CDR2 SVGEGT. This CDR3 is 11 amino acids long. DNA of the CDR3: TGTGCCAGCAGTTCCTCTCGGGAGCAGTACTTC. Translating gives CASSSSREQYF.

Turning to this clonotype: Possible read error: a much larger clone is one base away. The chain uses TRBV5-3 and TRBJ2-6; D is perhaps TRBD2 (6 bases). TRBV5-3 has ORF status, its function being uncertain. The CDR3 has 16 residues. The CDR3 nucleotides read TGTGCCAGCAGCGGGCAGGTGCTCTCTGGGGCCAACGCCCTGACTTTC. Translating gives CASSGQVLSGANALTF.

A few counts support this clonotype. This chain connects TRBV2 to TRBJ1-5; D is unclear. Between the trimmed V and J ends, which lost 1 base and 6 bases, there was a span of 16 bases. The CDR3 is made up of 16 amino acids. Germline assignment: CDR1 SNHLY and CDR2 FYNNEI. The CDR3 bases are TGTGCCAGCAGTGAAGAATACCGGGCCTTCGGTCAGCCCCAGCATTTT. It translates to CASSEEYRAFGQPQHF.

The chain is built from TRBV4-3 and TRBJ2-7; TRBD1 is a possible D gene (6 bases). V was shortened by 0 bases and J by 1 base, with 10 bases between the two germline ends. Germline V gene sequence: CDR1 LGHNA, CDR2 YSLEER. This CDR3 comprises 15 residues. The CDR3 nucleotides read TGCGCCAGCAGCCAAGATATCGGACAGTCCTACGAGCAGTACTTC. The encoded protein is CASSQDIGQSYEQYF.

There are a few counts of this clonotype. The CDR3 sequence is CASSLGQGEEKLFF. CDR3 nucleotides: TGTGCCAGCAGCTTGGGACAGGGAGAGGAAAAACTGTTTTTT. The chain uses TRBV13 and TRBJ1-4; 9 bases line up with TRBD1. This CDR3 spans 14 amino acids. The V segment lost 3 bases and the J segment 8 bases; nucleotides outside the gene matches: 4. CDR1 is PRHDT, CDR2 FYEKMQ, per germline (reference sequence). Looking up the rest from reference TRBV13 and TRBJ1-4 gives the full variable domain: AAGVIQSPRHLIKEKRETATLKCYPIPRHDTVYWYQQGPGQDPQFLISFYEKMQSDKGSIPDRFSAQQFSDYHSELNMSSLELGDSALYFCASSLGQGEEKLFFGSGTQLSVL.

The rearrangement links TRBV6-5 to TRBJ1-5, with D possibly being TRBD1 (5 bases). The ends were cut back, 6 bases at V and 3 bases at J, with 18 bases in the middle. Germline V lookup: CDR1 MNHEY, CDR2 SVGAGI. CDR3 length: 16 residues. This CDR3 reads CASRDLSGVFNQPQHF. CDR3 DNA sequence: TGTGCCAGCAGGGACCTTTCGGGGGTCTTCAATCAGCCCCAGCATTTT.

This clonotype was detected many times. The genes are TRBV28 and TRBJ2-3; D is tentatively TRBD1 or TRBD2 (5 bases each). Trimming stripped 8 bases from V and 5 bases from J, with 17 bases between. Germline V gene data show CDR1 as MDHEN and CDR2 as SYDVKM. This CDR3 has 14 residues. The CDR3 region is CASSSMGDRDTQYF. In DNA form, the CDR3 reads TGTGCCAGCTCGTCTATGGGGGATAGAGATACGCAGTATTTT. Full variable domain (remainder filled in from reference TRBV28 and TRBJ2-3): DVKVTQSSRYLVKRTGEKVFLECVQDMDHENMFWYRQDPGLGLRLIYFSYDVKMKEKGDIPEGYSVSREKKERFSLILESASTNQTSMYLCASSSMGDRDTQYFGPGTRLTVL.